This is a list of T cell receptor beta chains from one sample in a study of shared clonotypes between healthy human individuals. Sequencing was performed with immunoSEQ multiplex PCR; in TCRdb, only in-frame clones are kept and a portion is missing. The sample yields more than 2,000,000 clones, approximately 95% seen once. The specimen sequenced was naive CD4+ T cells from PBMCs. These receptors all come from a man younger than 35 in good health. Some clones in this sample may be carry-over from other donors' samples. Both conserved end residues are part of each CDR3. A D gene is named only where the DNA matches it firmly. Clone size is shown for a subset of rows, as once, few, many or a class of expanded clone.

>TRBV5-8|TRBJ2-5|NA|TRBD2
TGTGCCAGCAGCAGTGGACTAGCGGGAGCTCCCCGAGAGACCCAGTACTTC
CASSSGLAGAPRETQYF
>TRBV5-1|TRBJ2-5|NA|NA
TGCGCCAGCAGCCCTCAATCCTACCAAGAGACCCAGTACTTC
CASSPQSYQETQYF
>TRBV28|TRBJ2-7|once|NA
TGTGCCAGCAGTTTGGGATCTTACGAGCAGTACTTC
CASSLGSYEQYF
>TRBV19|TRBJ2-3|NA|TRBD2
TGTGCCAGTACCACAGCGGGGCAACGCACAGATACGCAGTATTTT
CASTTAGQRTDTQYF
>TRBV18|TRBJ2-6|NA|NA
TGTGCCAGCTCACCATCGAACTCTGGGGCCAACGTCCTGACTTTC
CASSPSNSGANVLTF
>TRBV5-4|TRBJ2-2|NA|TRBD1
TGTGCCAGCAGCCCGACAGGGGGCGAGGGCACCGGGGAGCTGTTTTTT
CASSPTGGEGTGELFF
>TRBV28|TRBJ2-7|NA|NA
TGTGCCAGCCGGGGGGCCGGGGATATCTACGAGCAGTACTTC
CASRGAGDIYEQYF
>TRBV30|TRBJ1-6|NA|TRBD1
TGTGCCTGGATCACCCCCTCAGGGGGTTATCGCTCACCCCTCCACTTT
CAWITPSGGYRSPLHF
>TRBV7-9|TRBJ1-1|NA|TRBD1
TGTGCCAGCAGCCCGCGACAGGGGACCATGAACACTGAAGCTTTCTTT
CASSPRQGTMNTEAFF
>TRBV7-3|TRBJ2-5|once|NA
TGTGCCAGCAGCTTACGGGCAGGGCAAGAGACCCAGTACTTC
CASSLRAGQETQYF
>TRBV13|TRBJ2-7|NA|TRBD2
TGTGCCAGCAGCCCCTCGAGGGACTATTCCTACGAGCAGTACTTC
CASSPSRDYSYEQYF
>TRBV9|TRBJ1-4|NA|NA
TGTGCCAGCAGCACAAGGGTGGGGGCAACTAATGAAAAACTGTTTTTT
CASSTRVGATNEKLFF
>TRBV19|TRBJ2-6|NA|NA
TGTGCCAGTAGTATCGCGGCACAGGATCAAATTCAGGATGGGGCCAACGTCCTGACTTTC
CASSIAAQDQIQDGANVLTF
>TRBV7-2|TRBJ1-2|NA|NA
TGTGCCAGCAGCTTAGCGGCCAGGGCCTATGGCTACACCTTC
CASSLAARAYGYTF
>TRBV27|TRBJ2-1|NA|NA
TGTGCCAGCAGCCTGACGGGCGGGTGGACCTACAATGAGCAGTTCTTC
CASSLTGGWTYNEQFF
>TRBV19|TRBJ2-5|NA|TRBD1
TGTGCCAGTAGTAGTTGGACAGGGGAGGAGACCCAGTACTTC
CASSSWTGEETQYF
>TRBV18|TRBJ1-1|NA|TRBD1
TGTGCCAGCTCACTAGGACAGGGGGGGAACACTGAAGCTTTCTTT
CASSLGQGGNTEAFF
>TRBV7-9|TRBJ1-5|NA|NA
TGTGCCAGCAGCGGGGGGTACGGTCAGCCCCAGCATTTT
CASSGGYGQPQHF
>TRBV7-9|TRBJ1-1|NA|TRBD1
TGTGCCAGCAGCTCGGGACAGGGGAGTGAAGCTTTCTTT
CASSSGQGSEAFF
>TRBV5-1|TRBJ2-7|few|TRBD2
TGCGCCAGCAGCCGGACTAGCGGGAACTACGAGCAGTACTTC
CASSRTSGNYEQYF
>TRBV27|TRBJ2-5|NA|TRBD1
TGTGCCAGCAGTTCCACCGGGACAGAAGAGACCCAGTACTTC
CASSSTGTEETQYF
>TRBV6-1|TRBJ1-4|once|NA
TGTGCCAGCAGTGCAAGCAGGGGCCGGGCCGTGGAACGATATAATGAAAAACTGTTTTTT
CASSASRGRAVERYNEKLFF
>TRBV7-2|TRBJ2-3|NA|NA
TGTGCCAGCAGCCCTAGTGGGGGAGATACGCAGTATTTT
CASSPSGGDTQYF
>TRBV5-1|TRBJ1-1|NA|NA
TGCGCCAGCAGCTTCCTTACAGGGAACACTGAAGCTTTCTTT
CASSFLTGNTEAFF
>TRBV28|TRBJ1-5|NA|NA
TGTGCCAGCACTGGAGGGAGCAATCAGCCCCAGCATTTT
CASTGGSNQPQHF
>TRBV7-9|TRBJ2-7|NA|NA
TGTGCCAGCAGCCAGCCGACAGGGCTCAACGCGGGAACAACCTACGAGCAGTACTTC
CASSQPTGLNAGTTYEQYF
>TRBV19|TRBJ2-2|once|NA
TGTGCCAGTAGTCAGGGCTACGGCCCACATGTGCTGTTTTTT
CASSQGYGPHVLFF
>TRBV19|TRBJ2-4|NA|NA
TGTGCCAGTAGTGAGGAACGAGCCAAAAACATTCAGTACTTC
CASSEERAKNIQYF
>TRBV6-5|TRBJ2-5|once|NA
TGTGCCAGCAGCTCCCTCGGAACCCAGTACTTC
CASSSLGTQYF
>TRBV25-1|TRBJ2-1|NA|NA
TGTGCCAGCAGTGAATCCCCCCGCTCGTGGGAAAACTGGAATGAGCAGTTCTTC
CASSESPRSWENWNEQFF
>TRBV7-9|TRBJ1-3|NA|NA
TGTGCCAGCAGCCCATCCGGAAACACCATATATTTT
CASSPSGNTIYF
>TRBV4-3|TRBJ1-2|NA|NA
TGCGCCAGCAGCCCGAGGGCCGACGGGAGAATTAGGTATGGCTACACCTTC
CASSPRADGRIRYGYTF
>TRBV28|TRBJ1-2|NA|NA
TGTGCCAGCAATCCAAGGGAGGGGGGCTTCTGCACCTTC
CASNPREGGFCTF
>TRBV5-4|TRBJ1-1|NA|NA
TGTGCCAGCAGCTCTGAGGAGGGTACCCGGGGAGGTGGCACTGAAGCTTTCTTT
CASSSEEGTRGGGTEAFF
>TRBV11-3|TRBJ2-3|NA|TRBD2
TGTGCCAGCAGCCCCGGACTAGGCAATTTTGGCACAGATACGCAGTATTTT
CASSPGLGNFGTDTQYF
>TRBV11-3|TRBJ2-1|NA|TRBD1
TGTGCCAGCAGCTTCTCAGGGGGCAGGAGAATAGGTGAGCAGTTCTTC
CASSFSGGRRIGEQFF
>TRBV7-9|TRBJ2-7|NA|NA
TGTGCCAGCAGCCCCCAGCCCCCGATCGAGCAGTACTTC
CASSPQPPIEQYF
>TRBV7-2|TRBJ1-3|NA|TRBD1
TGTGCCAGCAGCCGGGACAGACTACAGGGAAACACCATATATTTT
CASSRDRLQGNTIYF
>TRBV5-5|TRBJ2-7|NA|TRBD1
TGTGCCAGCAGCCCGGGACAGGGGGCGTACGAGCAGTACTTC
CASSPGQGAYEQYF
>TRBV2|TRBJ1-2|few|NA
TGTGCCAGCAGTGTTAGGGATGGCTACACCTTC
CASSVRDGYTF
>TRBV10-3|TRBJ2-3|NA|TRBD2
TGTGCCACCGCCTCGGGAGGGCAAGATACGCAGTATTTT
CATASGGQDTQYF
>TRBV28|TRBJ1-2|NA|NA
TGTGCCAGCAGTTTAGACCCCGGTAGCTACACCTTC
CASSLDPGSYTF
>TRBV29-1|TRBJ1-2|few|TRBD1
TGCAGCGTGTCCCGGACAGGGGACTATGGCTACACCTTC
CSVSRTGDYGYTF
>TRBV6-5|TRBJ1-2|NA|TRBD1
TGTGCCAGCAGCGGGGACAGCAACTATGGCTACACCTTC
CASSGDSNYGYTF
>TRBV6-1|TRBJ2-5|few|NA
TGTGCCAGCAAGGGTGGAGATCAAGAGACCCAGTACTTC
CASKGGDQETQYF
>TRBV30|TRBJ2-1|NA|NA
TGTGCCTGGCCCCGTCTAGCTAGACCCTACAATGAGCAGTTCTTC
CAWPRLARPYNEQFF
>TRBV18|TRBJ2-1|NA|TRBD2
TGTGCCAGCTCACCACTTCGGACTAGCGGTCGGGATGAGCAGTTCTTC
CASSPLRTSGRDEQFF
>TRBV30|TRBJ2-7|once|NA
TGTGCCTGGAGTGTACGGGGCTCCTACGAGCAGTACTTC
CAWSVRGSYEQYF
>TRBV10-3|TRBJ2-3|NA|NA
TGTGCCATCAGTGAGTCTACGGGAGCGGGAGATACGCAGTATTTT
CAISESTGAGDTQYF